What follows describes a single T cell receptor (beta chain). There is no known antigen for this receptor. Base-call qualities are not available, and no considerably larger clone is one nucleotide away. These data originate in a study of OX40 agonist ivuxolimab in advanced cancers. Regarding the study in general: Ivuxolimab was an agonistic, fully human IgG2 monoclonal antibody directed against OX40 (CD134), a costimulatory receptor. Intravenous ivuxolimab was administered to patients every 2 weeks at six dose levels: 0.01, 0.1, 0.3, 1.5, 3 and 10 mg/kg. Among the 50 to 55 dose-escalation patients, some 20 had hepatocellular carcinoma, approximately 15 melanoma, 9 renal cell carcinoma and 9 head and neck cancer. The dose-escalation cohort was about 87% male with a mean age of 60 years, ranging from roughly 20 to 80. Prior anti-PD-1, anti-PD-L1 or anti-CTLA-4 therapy was permitted, and less than 45% of dose-escalation patients had received checkpoint inhibitors. Partial responses were achieved by three dose-escalation patients, of whom one had hepatocellular carcinoma and two had cutaneous melanoma. Peripheral TCRbeta sequencing was intended to test whether TCR sequence diversity was altered and clonal T-cell expansion was caused by ivuxolimab. The paper describes the monotherapy dose-escalation part (N of about 55 patients) of the phase I trial of ivuxolimab.

Results and caveats for the whole study, not just this receptor: Which antigens the clonally expanded peripheral T cells were specific for was not determined. In the 0.1-3.0 mg/kg groups, partial responders were among the patients with the lowest normalized peripheral clonal expansion, particularly in CD8+ T cells. On average, CD8+ T cells showed more expanded clones than CD4+ T cells after ivuxolimab. At doses of 0.1 to 3.0 mg/kg, clonal expansion of both CD4+ and CD8+ blood T cells was observed from baseline to week 6. Low levels of normalized T-cell clonal expansion were also seen in some patients who did not respond.

The trial excluded patients who had a history of autoimmune disease or who were on systemic immunosuppression. In every dose cohort, peripheral blood was drawn for TCR sequencing at baseline, cycle 4 day 1, and cycle 7 day 1. The samples were drawn from a first-in-human, open-label, multicenter phase I dose-escalation trial of ivuxolimab. Adults with locally advanced or metastatic head and neck squamous cell, hepatocellular, melanoma or renal cell carcinoma were enrolled in the trial. CD4+ and CD8+ T cells were sorted separately from peripheral blood before TCR sequencing. Taken from cysteine to phenylalanine, the CDR3 has 16 residues. Kept here is only the CDR3 DNA, which spans 48 bases and is read in frame from base 1. Looking up the germline V gene yields CDR1 MNHEY and CDR2 SVGAGI. V and J are truncated by 4 bases and 8 bases respectively, leaving an intervening sequence of 23 bases. Genomic DNA was extracted from sorted cells for sequencing of the TCRbeta CDR3 region. TCRbeta CDR3 regions were sequenced using the immunoSEQ Assay. TCRdb re-hosts the immuneACCESS table, in-frame sequences only. Its copies lack some clones; in the studies checked, an unresolved V gene accounts for under half of them, and the cause for the rest is not known. The sample table shows 55,000 to 90,000 clones, and around four fifths are seen once. The top ten clones comprise roughly 0.4% of the sample.

The material was CD4+ or CD8+ T cells sorted from blood, obtained in a trial of the OX40 agonist ivuxolimab. The sequence came from an adult with an advanced solid tumor such as melanoma, head and neck, liver or kidney cancer. The rearranged chain carries TRBV6-5 and TRBJ1-2; the D region possibly corresponds to TRBD1 (5 bases align). The DNA reads TGTGCCAGCAGTTCCACTCGGCCCAGATGGGGGTCGGGCTACACCTTC. The translation is CASSSTRPRWGSGYTF.